This TCR beta chain was sequenced during a study of Graves' ophthalmopathy and Graves' hyperthyroidism. Study-wide findings and caveats: Also, most clonotypes expanded in the thyroid above 0.001 frequency appeared in blood.

The sequenced template was RNA, covering the TCR beta CDR3 region. A first-round RT-PCR used HTBI primers, followed by a second-round multiplex PCR. TCRdb redid the calling of the multiplex PCR reads with MiXCR, one entry per CDR3 protein. In the table there are more than 550,000 distinct CDR3 sequences, about 40% of which are singletons. Notes on this clonotype: The antigen remains undetermined. Likely a read error: the CDR3 ends without its conserved phenylalanine or tryptophan.

Sequenced material: peripheral blood. This TCR came from an adult man with Graves' ophthalmopathy.

The CDR3 DNA reads TGCAGTAACCTAGTAGTCCGTGTTCGGGGTTCCTACGAGCAGTACCTC. Translated: CSNLVVRVRGSYEQYL. The chain recombines TRBV20-1 with TRBJ2-7; D may be TRBD2 (5 bases). V lost 8 bases, J lost 1 base, and 24 bases lay in between. CDR1 and CDR2 from the germline V gene are DFQATT and SNEGSKA (reference sequence). CDR3 length: 16 amino acids.